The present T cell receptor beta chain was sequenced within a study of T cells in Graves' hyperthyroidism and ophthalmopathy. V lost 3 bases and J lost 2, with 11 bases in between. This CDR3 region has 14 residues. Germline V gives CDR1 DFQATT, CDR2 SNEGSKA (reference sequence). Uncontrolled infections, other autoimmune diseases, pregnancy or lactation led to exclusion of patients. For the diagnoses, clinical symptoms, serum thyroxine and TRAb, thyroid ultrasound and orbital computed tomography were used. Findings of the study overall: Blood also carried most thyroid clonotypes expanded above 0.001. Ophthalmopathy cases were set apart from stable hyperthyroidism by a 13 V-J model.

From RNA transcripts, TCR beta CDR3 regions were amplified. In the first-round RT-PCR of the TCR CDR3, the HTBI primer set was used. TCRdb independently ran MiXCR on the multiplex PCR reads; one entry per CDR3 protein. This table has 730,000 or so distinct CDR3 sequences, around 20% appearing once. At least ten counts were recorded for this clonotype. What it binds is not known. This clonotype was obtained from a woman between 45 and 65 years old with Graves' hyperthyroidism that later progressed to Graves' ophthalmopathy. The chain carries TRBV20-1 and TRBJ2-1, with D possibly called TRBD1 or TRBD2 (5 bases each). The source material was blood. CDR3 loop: CSASGTVTYNEQFF. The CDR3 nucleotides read TGCAGTGCTAGCGGGACGGTAACCTACAATGAGCAGTTCTTC.